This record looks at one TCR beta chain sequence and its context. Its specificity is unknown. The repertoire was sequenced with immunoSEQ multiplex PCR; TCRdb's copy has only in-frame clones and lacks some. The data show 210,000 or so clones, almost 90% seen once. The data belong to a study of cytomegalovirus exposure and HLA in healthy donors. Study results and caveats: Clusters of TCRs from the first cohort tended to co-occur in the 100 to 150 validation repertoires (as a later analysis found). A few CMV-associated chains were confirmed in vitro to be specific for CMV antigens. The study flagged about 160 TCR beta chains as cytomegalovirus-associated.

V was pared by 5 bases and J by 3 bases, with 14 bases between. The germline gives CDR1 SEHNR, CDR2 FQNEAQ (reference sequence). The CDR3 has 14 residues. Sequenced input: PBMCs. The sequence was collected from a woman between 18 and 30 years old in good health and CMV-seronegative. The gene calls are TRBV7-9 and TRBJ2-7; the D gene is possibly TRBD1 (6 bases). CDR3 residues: CASSPGTLLYEQYF. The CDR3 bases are TGTGCCAGCAGCCCCGGGACACTTCTCTACGAGCAGTACTTC.